A single sample gave rise to the 25 T cell receptor beta chains below, sequenced in a study of T-cell reconstitution after alpha-beta-depleted transplantation in children. Preparation of the TCRbeta library involved a method that used unique molecular identifiers. TCRdb fed the PCR reads into MiXCR, producing one record per CDR3 protein. The sample consists of more than 85,000 distinct CDR3 sequences, about 8% of them appearing once. Source: PBMCs, taken before TCRalphabeta/CD19-depleted stem cell transplant. The source of these receptors is a boy aged 2 to 10 with acute lymphoblastic leukemia, due to receive a stem cell transplant.

This clonotype was seen ten or more times. As DNA, the CDR3 is TGCGCCAGCAGCCCCAGGGTGGGGGAGGGGAACACTGAAGCTTTCTTT. Translation gives CASSPRVGEGNTEAFF. V gene TRBV5-1 combines with J gene TRBJ1-1; maybe TRBD1 (5 bases). The CDR3 has 16 amino acids. V dropped 4 bases and J dropped 1 base, with 17 bases sitting between them. CDR1 is SGHRS, CDR2 YFSETQ, per germline.

The chain couples TRBV12-3 or TRBV12-4 to TRBJ2-2; 10 bases are a match to TRBD2. The CDR3 totals 15 residues. After removal of 6 bases from V and 6 bases from J, the junction contained 7 bases not matched to a gene. CDR3 protein: CASSRGLAPPGELFF. In DNA, the CDR3 is TGTGCCAGCAGCCGGGGACTAGCGCCACCCGGGGAGCTGTTTTTT.

This clonotype was seen more than once but under ten times. The V call is TRBV20-1, the J call TRBJ2-7, with 9 bases lining up with TRBD2. This CDR3 has 15 residues. Germline CDR1 reads DFQATT; CDR2 reads SNEGSKA (reference sequence). With 3 bases clipped from V and 2 bases from J, the junction kept 8 bases outside the gene matches. The CDR3 reads CSASLRLAGTYEQYF. The CDR3 coding sequence is TGCAGTGCTAGTTTGCGCCTAGCGGGGACCTACGAGCAGTACTTC.

This clonotype was seen a few times. The V gene is TRBV5-5, the J gene TRBJ1-1, with 10 bases that match TRBD1. The germline CDR1 and CDR2 sequences are SGHKS and YYEKEE (reference sequence). V shed 0 bases, J shed 0 bases, and the junction held 2 bases outside the gene matches. CDR3 size: 16 residues. The CDR3 DNA reads as TGTGCCAGCAGCTTGGGGGACAGGGGCATGAACACTGAAGCTTTCTTT. Amino acids: CASSLGDRGMNTEAFF.

This clonotype was counted many times. The chain recombines TRBV25-1 with TRBJ2-6, with D perhaps given as TRBD1 or TRBD2 (5 bases each). There are 17 residues in the CDR3. Deletions cut 6 bases from V and 1 base from J, with 16 bases between. The germline V gene encodes CDR1 MGHDK and CDR2 SYGVNS. The CDR3 coding sequence is TGTGCCAGCAGGGGAGACAGAGTACCTTCTGGGGCCAACGTCCTGACTTTC. This sequence encodes CASRGDRVPSGANVLTF.

CDR3 amino acids: CASSSSAGVPTDTQYF. The CDR3 DNA follows: TGTGCCAGCAGCTCTAGCGCGGGGGTCCCCACAGATACGCAGTATTTT. The gene calls are TRBV5-8 and TRBJ2-3; TRBD2 agrees at 7 bases. The CDR3 consists of 16 residues. Germline values: CDR1 SGHTS, CDR2 YDEGEE. V lost 3 bases, J lost 2 bases, and 9 bases stayed unmatched.

This clonotype was counted ten times or more. The chain joins TRBV7-9 to TRBJ2-1; no clear D gene. CDR1 is SEHNR and CDR2 is FQNEAQ in the germline V gene (reference sequence). V gave up 1 base and J gave up 13 bases, with 11 bases separating them. The CDR3 consists of 12 residues. Here the CDR3 reads CASSLGGPTQFF. CDR3 nucleotides: TGTGCCAGCAGCTTAGGTGGGCCCACCCAGTTCTTC. Supplemented by reference TRBV7-9 and TRBJ2-1, the full variable domain reads DTGVSQNPRHKITKRGQNVTFRCDPISEHNRLYWYRQTLGQGPEFLTYFQNEAQLEKSRLLSDRFSAERPKGSFSTLEIQRTEQGDSAMYLCASSLGGPTQFFGPGTRLTVL.

The genes are TRBV29-1 and TRBJ1-2, with D perhaps matching TRBD1 (5 bases). Germline V CDR1 and CDR2: SQVTM, ANQGSEA. The CDR3 totals 14 residues. V was clipped by 3 bases and J by 6 bases, with 17 bases between them. CDR3 loop: CSVDIARDKHGYTF. The CDR3 DNA follows: TGCAGCGTTGATATTGCCAGGGATAAGCATGGCTACACCTTC.

This chain connects TRBV4-3 to TRBJ2-3; 7 nucleotides align to TRBD2. The trim removed 4 bases at V and 1 base at J, leaving 8 bases unmatched. From germline, CDR1 is LGHNA and CDR2 YSLEER. The CDR3 is made up of 16 amino acids. CDR3 sequence (DNA): TGCGCCAGCAGCCCTTTGGGGGGAGGGGGCACAGATACGCAGTATTTT. It specifies CASSPLGGGGTDTQYF.

This clonotype appeared many times. This chain joins TRBV20-1 and TRBJ1-5; D remains unclear. The germline CDR1 and CDR2 sequences are DFQATT and SNEGSKA (reference sequence). V lost 5 bases and J lost 6, with 11 bases in between. There are 12 residues in the CDR3. The CDR3 sequence: CSAANIPQPQHF. The CDR3 DNA reads as TGCAGTGCTGCCAATATCCCTCAGCCCCAGCATTTT.

This clonotype has a count of ten or more. This chain joins TRBV7-2 and TRBJ1-2; 7 nucleotides match TRBD1. CDR1 and CDR2 (germline): SGHTA, FQGNSA. The CDR3 is 14 residues long. V gave up 4 bases and J gave up 6 bases; unmatched junction bases: 8. This CDR3 reads CASSYEQGINGYTF. As DNA, the CDR3 is TGTGCCAGCAGCTATGAACAGGGGATTAATGGCTACACCTTC.

This clonotype has a handful of counts. This chain joins TRBV7-8 and TRBJ1-1; 7 positions agree with TRBD1. The trim removed 5 bases at V and 0 bases at J, leaving 9 bases unmatched. The germline V gene has CDR1 SGHVS and CDR2 FQNEAQ. This CDR3 is 16 amino acids long. The CDR3 region has the DNA TGTGCCAGCAGCCGATCAGGGGGGCGAATGAACACTGAAGCTTTCTTT. This gives the protein CASSRSGGRMNTEAFF. Variable domain in full (rest from reference TRBV7-8 and TRBJ1-1): GAGVSQSPRYKVAKRGQDVALRCDPISGHVSLFWYQQALGQGPEFLTYFQNEAQLDKSGLPSDRFFAERPEGSVSTLKIQRTQQEDSAVYLCASSRSGGRMNTEAFFGQGTRLTVV.

The chain is built from TRBV5-1 and TRBJ1-6; D call uncertain. CDR1 SGHRS and CDR2 YFSETQ come from the germline V gene. The CDR3 spans 13 residues. Trimming removed 0 bases at V and 9 bases at J, with 7 bases between. The CDR3 DNA is TGCGCCAGCAGCTTGGGTTCAGCTTCACCCCTCCACTTT. Its protein is CASSLGSASPLHF.

The chain employs TRBV6-2 or TRBV6-3 and TRBJ2-1; 13 bases map to TRBD2. Germline trimming cut 0 bases from V and 1 base from J; bases unmatched to any gene: 12. CDR1 MNHEY and CDR2 SVGEGT come from the germline V gene. This CDR3 region has 21 residues. The CDR3 here is CASSYSIRTSGGEESYNEQFF. Here the CDR3 DNA reads TGTGCCAGCAGTTACTCGATAAGGACTAGCGGGGGAGAAGAATCCTACAATGAGCAGTTCTTC.

This clonotype came up many times. V gene TRBV2 combines with J gene TRBJ1-5; 8 bases agree with TRBD1. Per the germline V gene, CDR1 is SNHLY and CDR2 is FYNNEI. Unmatched junction bases numbered 1, after V lost 6 bases and J lost 0 bases. This CDR3 spans 14 amino acids. For the CDR3, the DNA is TGTGCCAGCAGGACAGGGGATAGCAATCAGCCCCAGCATTTT. Protein: CASRTGDSNQPQHF.

This clonotype was picked up many times. The CDR3 loop is CSGQTQETQYF. Here the CDR3 DNA reads TGCAGTGGCCAAACCCAAGAGACCCAGTACTTC. The chain combines TRBV20-1 with TRBJ2-5; D is ambiguous. Germline values: CDR1 DFQATT, CDR2 SNEGSKA (reference sequence). The CDR3 runs to 11 residues. V was shortened by 7 bases and J by 1 base, with 7 bases between the two germline ends.

There are many counts of this clonotype. The CDR3 coding sequence is TGCGCCAGCAGCTTGGAGTTGAACACTGAAGCTTTCTTT. Its protein is CASSLELNTEAFF. The V call is TRBV5-1, the J call TRBJ1-1; D not certain. The CDR3 is 13 amino acids. Germline assignment: CDR1 SGHRS and CDR2 YFSETQ. V was pared by 0 bases and J by 0 bases, with 3 bases between.

This clonotype was picked up a small number of times. The chain has TRBV13 and TRBJ2-5; a possible D gene is TRBD2 (6 bases). Trimming stripped 8 bases from V and 3 bases from J, with 13 bases between. The CDR3 spans 13 residues. Germline V gene sequence: CDR1 PRHDT, CDR2 FYEKMQ (reference sequence). CDR3 nucleotides: TGTGCCAGCGCGGGTAGCGGTGAAGAGACCCAGTACTTC. Protein: CASAGSGEETQYF.

V and J are TRBV5-1 and TRBJ2-3; D unresolved. The V gene's germline CDR1 is SGHRS and CDR2 YFSETQ. Trimming cost V 0 bases and J 4 bases, with 9 bases left between them. This CDR3 comprises 14 residues. The DNA of the CDR3 is TGCGCCAGCAGCTTGGAGACCAGCGCAGATACGCAGTATTTT. Its translation: CASSLETSADTQYF.

The rearrangement joins TRBV4-2 to TRBJ2-4; D unclear. This CDR3 has 14 amino acids. In germline, CDR1 is LGHNA, CDR2 YNFKEQ. Trimming shortened V by 4 bases and J by 9 bases, and 16 bases separated the two germline ends. The CDR3 DNA reads as TGTGCCAGCAGCCCGAGGCGCCTCTGCGGCATTCAGTACTTC. It encodes CASSPRRLCGIQYF.

This clonotype was seen more than once but under ten times. V gene TRBV5-6 combines with J gene TRBJ2-3; TRBD2 might be the D (6 bases). With 5 bases removed from V and 5 bases from J, the gap between germline ends came to 15 bases. Germline assignment: CDR1 SGHDT and CDR2 YYEEEE. This CDR3 is 14 amino acids long. This CDR3 reads CASSSLALGDTQYF. CDR3 coding DNA: TGTGCCAGCAGTTCTCTAGCGTTGGGAGATACGCAGTATTTT.

V usage is TRBV6-2 or TRBV6-3 and J usage is TRBJ1-5; D gene uncertain. The germline CDR1 and CDR2 sequences are MNHEY and SVGEGT. Deletions cut 6 bases from V and 0 bases from J, with 12 bases between. The CDR3 is 15 amino acids. CDR3 protein: CASRKGRNSNQPQHF. CDR3 in DNA: TGTGCCAGCAGAAAGGGTCGTAATAGCAATCAGCCCCAGCATTTT.

This clonotype occurred a few times. This CDR3 reads CASSEYLGQGTIGELFF. CDR3 nucleotides: TGTGCCAGCAGTGAATATTTGGGACAGGGGACCATCGGGGAGCTGTTTTTT. The chain combines TRBV25-1 with TRBJ2-2, with 10 nucleotides matching TRBD1. Germline-derived CDR1 and CDR2 are MGHDK and SYGVNS. The CDR3 totals 17 residues. Trimming cost V 0 bases and J 7 bases; bases outside gene matches: 8.

Here the CDR3 reads CASSLGNSEKLFF. The CDR3 nucleotides read TGTGCCAGCAGCTTAGGAAATAGTGAAAAACTGTTTTTT. The chain carries TRBV7-8 and TRBJ1-4; D gene uncertain. The length of the CDR3 is 13 residues. Germline CDR1 SGHVS, CDR2 FQNEAQ. The ends were cut back, 1 base at V and 7 bases at J, with 7 bases in the middle.

The rearrangement joins TRBV4-1 to TRBJ2-2; 7 nucleotides match TRBD2. Germline V gives CDR1 MGHRA, CDR2 YSYEKL. V dropped 0 bases and J dropped 5; count of bases not matched to a gene: 6. The length of the CDR3 is 16 residues. Here the CDR3 reads CASSQDRGVGTGELFF. CDR3 DNA: TGCGCCAGCAGCCAAGATCGGGGGGTGGGGACCGGGGAGCTGTTTTTT.